The next 18 T cell receptor beta chains were all read from a single sample in a study of T cell responses to AZD1222 COVID-19 vaccine. Clones were read by immunoSEQ multiplex PCR, and TCRdb kept only the in-frame ones, dropping some. The table lists approximately 150,000 clones, 70% to 90% of them singletons. This sample comprised peripheral blood, obtained 28 days after the second AZD1222 dose. The receptors stem from an adult who received the AZD1222 COVID-19 vaccine.

The chain couples TRBV3-1 (or the pseudogene TRBV3-2) to TRBJ2-5; D may be TRBD2 (6 bases). The V and J ends lost 4 bases and 5 bases respectively, with 20 bases between them. Per germline, CDR1 LGHDT and CDR2 YNNKEL (reference sequence). CDR3 length equals 16 residues. CDR3 amino acids: CASSPNPAGPGETQYF. The CDR3 DNA reads as TGTGCCAGCAGCCCGAATCCGGCGGGACCTGGGGAGACCCAGTACTTC.

Points on this clone: The sample carries other DNA sequences with the same CDR3. The V and J genes are TRBV12-3 or TRBV12-4 and TRBJ1-5, with D unresolved. This CDR3 contains 12 residues. V was pared by 1 base and J by 7 bases, with 5 bases between. The CDR3: CASSLGVQPQHF. The CDR3 region has the DNA TGTGCCAGCAGTTTAGGGGTCCAGCCCCAGCATTTT.

This chain joins TRBV7-8 and TRBJ1-5; maybe TRBD1 (6 bases). The CDR3 has 15 residues. V was clipped by 1 base and J by 1 base, with 8 bases between them. The germline V gene encodes CDR1 SGHVS and CDR2 FQNEAQ. In DNA, the CDR3 is TGTGCCAGCAGCTTAGGTCAGGGGAGCAATCAGCCCCAGCATTTT. Protein: CASSLGQGSNQPQHF. The variable domain in full, with the rest retrieved from reference TRBV7-8 and TRBJ1-5, is GAGVSQSPRYKVAKRGQDVALRCDPISGHVSLFWYQQALGQGPEFLTYFQNEAQLDKSGLPSDRFFAERPEGSVSTLKIQRTQQEDSAVYLCASSLGQGSNQPQHFGDGTRLSIL.

This chain links TRBV2 with TRBJ1-2, with 7 bases fitting TRBD1. CDR1 and CDR2 (germline): SNHLY, FYNNEI. CDR3 length: 13 residues. The V segment lost 5 bases and the J segment 4 bases; nucleotides outside the gene matches: 4. CDR3 sequence (DNA): TGTGCCAGCAGTAGGGACAGACTCTATGGCTACACCTTC. It specifies CASSRDRLYGYTF.

This clone was detected once. The CDR3 bases are TGCGCCAGCAGCCAAGAACCCGTTTCCAATGAGCAGTTCTTC. It yields the protein CASSQEPVSNEQFF. The genes are TRBV4-1 and TRBJ2-1; D unclear. The V end lost 0 bases, the J end lost 6 bases, and 9 bases lay between the germline ends. The CDR3 length is 14 residues. CDR1 and CDR2 (germline): MGHRA, YSYEKL.

V usage is TRBV3-1 (or the pseudogene TRBV3-2) and J usage is TRBJ2-7; 12 nucleotides match TRBD2. The germline gives CDR1 LGHDT, CDR2 YNNKEL (reference sequence). This CDR3 spans 15 amino acids. The J segment lost 7 bases and the V segment lost 3 bases, leaving 7 bases of the junction unmatched. This CDR3 is CASSQGTSGLWEQYF. The CDR3 DNA reads as TGTGCCAGCAGCCAGGGGACTAGCGGGCTGTGGGAGCAGTACTTC.

This chain joins TRBV5-6 and TRBJ2-2; D possibly corresponds to TRBD2 (5 bases). The CDR3 is 19 residues long. Trimming shortened V by 1 base and J by 1 base, and 20 bases separated the two germline ends. CDR1 and CDR2 (germline): SGHDT, YYEEEE. CDR3 DNA: TGTGCCAGCAGCTTGTGGGCTAGCTCCCTTAATAAGAACACCGGGGAGCTGTTTTTT. It encodes CASSLWASSLNKNTGELFF.

A few counts support this clone. The CDR3 is CASSAGYWGGNTGELFF. The CDR3 coding sequence is TGTGCCAGCAGCGCGGGCTATTGGGGGGGGAACACCGGGGAGCTGTTTTTT. This chain connects TRBV7-8 to TRBJ2-2; 7 bases are a match to TRBD2. Trimming took 5 bases from V and 1 from J; bases not matched to a gene: 10. Germline CDR1 reads SGHVS; CDR2 reads FQNEAQ. The CDR3 loop spans 17 amino acids.

The V and J genes are TRBV6-5 and TRBJ2-3; 7 bases fit TRBD2. Germline V CDR1 and CDR2: MNHEY, SVGAGI. With 7 bases clipped from V and 3 bases from J, the junction kept 7 bases outside the gene matches. This CDR3 has 14 residues. The CDR3 sequence is CASIVLAETDTQYF. DNA of the CDR3: TGTGCCAGCATAGTTCTAGCGGAAACAGATACGCAGTATTTT.

The chain is built from TRBV3-1 (or the pseudogene TRBV3-2) and TRBJ1-2; maybe TRBD1 (5 bases). This CDR3 contains 14 residues. The ends were cut back, 3 bases at V and 6 bases at J, with 14 bases in the middle. The V gene's germline CDR1 is LGHDT and CDR2 YNNKEL (reference sequence). CDR3 in amino acids: CASSQGRAANGYTF. The DNA of the CDR3 is TGTGCCAGCAGCCAGGGGCGGGCAGCCAATGGCTACACCTTC.

This clone has just a few counts. The V gene is TRBV27, the J gene TRBJ2-7; D gene uncertain. This CDR3 comprises 11 residues. Germline V gene lookup returns CDR1 MNHEY and CDR2 SMNVEV (reference sequence). Trimming took 5 bases from V and 1 from J, leaving 3 bases between them. CDR3 amino acids: CASSGSYEQYF. In DNA, the CDR3 is TGTGCCAGCAGTGGGTCCTACGAGCAGTACTTC.

The gene calls are TRBV5-1 and TRBJ2-1; TRBD2 matches at 9 bases. CDR1 and CDR2 (germline): SGHRS, YFSETQ. With 2 bases clipped from V and 6 bases from J, the junction kept 3 bases outside the gene matches. CDR3 length: 14 residues. In DNA form, the CDR3 reads TGCGCCAGCAGCTTTAGCGGGGGCCCCAATGAGCAGTTCTTC. This gives the protein CASSFSGGPNEQFF.

This chain connects TRBV30 to TRBJ1-5; no reliable D call. Germline V CDR1 and CDR2: GTSNPN, SVGIG (reference sequence). This CDR3 contains 13 residues. Deletions cut 5 bases from V and 4 bases from J, with 12 bases between. The CDR3 region is CAWSSLGNQPQHF. CDR3 bases: TGTGCCTGGTCCAGCCTGGGGAATCAGCCCCAGCATTTT.

This clone was counted a few times. The genes are TRBV3-1 (or the pseudogene TRBV3-2) and TRBJ2-7; D possibly corresponds to TRBD1 (5 bases). CDR1 and CDR2 (germline): LGHDT, YNNKEL (reference sequence). V was cut by 0 bases and J by 0 bases, with 12 bases left in between. This CDR3 region has 16 residues. The CDR3 sequence is CASSQDWGRSSYEQYF. CDR3 bases: TGTGCCAGCAGCCAAGATTGGGGCCGCAGCTCCTACGAGCAGTACTTC.

The table lists this clone with a count of one. This chain joins TRBV2 and TRBJ2-2; 7 bases are shared with TRBD1. Germline lookup yields CDR1 SNHLY and CDR2 FYNNEI. Trimming removed 6 bases from V and 1 base from J; junction bases left unmatched: 5. This CDR3 spans 15 amino acids. DNA of the CDR3: TGTGCCAGCAGCGATAGGGGGCGGAACACCGGGGAGCTGTTTTTT. Translated, it gives CASSDRGRNTGELFF.

The rearrangement uses TRBV4-2 and TRBJ2-1, with 14 bases lining up with TRBD2. This CDR3 has 16 residues. V shed 7 bases and J 6 bases; nucleotides not matched to a gene: 8. Germline CDR1 LGHNA, CDR2 YNFKEQ. The CDR3 sequence: CASTSPTSGGGNEQFF. CDR3 in DNA: TGTGCCAGCACCAGTCCGACTAGCGGGGGGGGCAATGAGCAGTTCTTC.

This sequence joins TRBV19 and TRBJ2-1; 9 bases map to TRBD1. Germline V gives CDR1 LNHDA, CDR2 SQIVND (reference sequence). The CDR3 length is 15 residues. V lost 4 bases, J lost 5 bases, and 6 bases stayed unmatched. As DNA, the CDR3 is TGTGCCAGTAGTACGGGACAGGGATCAAACAATGAGCAGTTCTTC. Protein sequence: CASSTGQGSNNEQFF. Filled out from reference TRBV19 and TRBJ2-1, the complete variable domain reads DGGITQSPKYLFRKEGQNVTLSCEQNLNHDAMYWYRQDPGQGLRLIYYSQIVNDFQKGDIAEGYSVSREKKESFPLTVTSAQKNPTAFYLCASSTGQGSNNEQFFGPGTRLTVL.

This clone has only one observation. V usage is TRBV30 and J usage is TRBJ1-4; D is possibly TRBD1 (5 bases). The CDR3 consists of 14 residues. Trimming shortened V by 4 bases and J by 3 bases, and 12 bases separated the two germline ends. Germline values: CDR1 GTSNPN, CDR2 SVGIG (reference sequence). CDR3 protein: CAWNQGLPNEKLFF. CDR3 in DNA: TGTGCCTGGAACCAGGGATTACCTAATGAAAAACTGTTTTTT.